This TCR beta chain was retrieved from a study of blood T cell repertoires in COVID-19. Turning to the study itself: Acute-phase and convalescent COVID-19 samples originated in the United States, Italy and Spain.

The CDR3 contains 12 residues. From germline, CDR1 is KGHDR and CDR2 SFDVKD. The V gene lost 2 bases and the J gene lost 4 bases, with 4 bases spanning the gap. Worth noting for this clone: Other nucleotide sequences from this sample produce the same CDR3.

The data were produced by immunoSEQ multiplex PCR, yet TCRdb's version contains in-frame clones alone and is incomplete. This sample has 150,000 to 200,000 clones, with over 80% found just once. Sample: peripheral blood. This rearrangement joins TRBV24-1 to TRBJ1-2, with D unresolved. The clonotype comes from a woman aged 45 to 65 with acute or convalescent COVID-19. In DNA, the CDR3 is TGTGCCACCAGTGATTATAGCTATGGCTACACCTTC. This translates into CATSDYSYGYTF.